The 8 T cell receptor beta chains presented below share a single source sample, sequenced in a study of T cell responses to AZD1222 COVID-19 vaccine (dated by TCRdb to the early 2020s). Receptors were amplified or captured by the immunoSEQ multiplex PCR assay. Held by TCRdb, this immuneACCESS table contains in-frame sequences only and omits some clones. Under half of the omission traces to an unresolved V gene where checked; the cause of the rest is unknown. For this sample the table gives 150,000 to 200,000 clones, of which less than 95% were detected only once. The ten largest clones take up approximately 0.69% of the sample. The time point label on this specimen signifies: baseline before first vaccination. The material sequenced was peripheral blood, taken on day 0 of AZD1222 vaccination. The receptors come from an adult in good health.

This chain connects TRBV20-1 to TRBJ1-1; no clear D gene. Germline V gene data show CDR1 as DFQATT and CDR2 as SNEGSKA (reference sequence). V was shortened by 5 bases and J by 4 bases, with 8 bases between the two germline ends. The CDR3 sequence is 11 residues long. The CDR3 sequence: CSAVSFTEAFF. The CDR3 DNA is TGCAGTGCTGTCTCGTTCACTGAAGCTTTCTTT.

The genes are TRBV6-5 and TRBJ1-2, with D tentatively TRBD1 (5 bases). CDR1 and CDR2 (germline): MNHEY, SVGAGI. Trimming cost V 8 bases and J 2 bases, with 18 bases left between them. The CDR3 runs to 15 residues. The DNA of the CDR3 is TGTGCCAGCGGACGAGCGGGGGGGAAAAACTATGGCTACACCTTC. Protein product: CASGRAGGKNYGYTF.

The chain couples TRBV27 to TRBJ1-2; TRBD1 matches at 9 bases. CDR3 length: 16 amino acids. Trimming took 0 bases from V and 3 from J; bases not matched to a gene: 5. Germline V gene sequence: CDR1 MNHEY, CDR2 SMNVEV (reference sequence). In DNA form, the CDR3 reads TGTGCCAGCAGTTTATCGGGACAGGGTAGATACTATGGCTACACCTTC. Encoded protein: CASSLSGQGRYYGYTF.

The CDR3 DNA reads as TGTGCCAGCAGCCTCGCATTGAACACTGAAGCTTTCTTT. This codes for CASSLALNTEAFF. The J gene is TRBJ1-1, the V gene TRBV5-4; D unclear. Germline V gene lookup returns CDR1 SGHNT and CDR2 YYREEE (reference sequence). This CDR3 has 13 amino acids. The V and J ends lost 4 bases and 0 bases respectively, with 7 bases between them. Based on the CDR3 plus reference TRBV5-4 and TRBJ1-1, the full variable domain is ETGVTQSPTHLIKTRGQQVTLRCSSQSGHNTVSWYQQALGQGPQFIFQYYREEENGRGNFPPRFSGLQFPNYSSELNVNALELDDSALYLCASSLALNTEAFFGQGTRLTVV.

The chain joins TRBV2 to TRBJ1-5; TRBD1 might be the D (5 bases). V was clipped by 4 bases and J by 4 bases, with 14 bases between them. This CDR3 is 15 amino acids long. Germline CDR1 reads SNHLY; CDR2 reads FYNNEI. The DNA for the CDR3 is TGTGCCAGCAGTGTCTGGGGACCCGGGAATCAGCCCCAGCATTTT. It codes for CASSVWGPGNQPQHF.

The rearrangement joins TRBV11-2 to TRBJ2-1; the D gene is possibly TRBD2 (6 bases). V was cut by 5 bases and J by 8 bases, with 22 bases left in between. CDR3 length equals 16 residues. Looked up from germline, CDR1 is SGHAT and CDR2 is FQNNGV. The CDR3 region has the DNA TGTGCCAGCAGCAGTATAGCGGACCCCCCCCGGGATGAGCAGTTCTTC. It codes for CASSSIADPPRDEQFF.

V and J are TRBV20-1 and TRBJ2-7; unclear D gene. The CDR3 runs 10 residues. V lost 5 bases, J lost 4 bases, and 6 bases lay in between. Per the germline V gene, CDR1 is DFQATT and CDR2 is SNEGSKA (reference sequence). Here the CDR3 reads CSAEKYEQYF. CDR3 in DNA: TGCAGTGCTGAGAAGTACGAGCAGTACTTC.

The V gene is TRBV10-3, the J gene TRBJ1-3; D possibly corresponds to TRBD1 (5 bases). V was trimmed by 7 bases and J by 0 bases, leaving 7 bases between them. From germline, CDR1 is ENHRY and CDR2 SYGVKD. This CDR3 is 13 amino acids long. The CDR3 here is CAITGTSGNTIYF. Here the CDR3 DNA reads TGTGCCATCACGGGGACCTCTGGAAACACCATATATTTT.